This T cell receptor beta chain was captured by sequencing in a study of CD4 and CD8 cells across lung adenocarcinoma regions. TCRdb re-analysed the PCR reads in MiXCR, keeping a single row per CDR3 protein. The sample has fewer than 10,000 distinct CDR3 sequences, roughly 54% seen once. Samples came from patients with localized non-small cell lung adenocarcinoma. This clonotype was detected only a few times. Germline CDR1 and CDR2: MNHNS and SASEGT. The CDR3 covers 14 residues. With 6 bases clipped from V and 0 bases from J, the junction kept 4 bases outside the gene matches. V and J are TRBV6-1 and TRBJ2-7, with 8 positions matching TRBD1. Sequencing was performed on CD8+ T cells from the center of a lung tumor. The sequence was collected from a female donor with lung adenocarcinoma. The CD4 and CD8 labels of this study may be unreliable. This CDR3 reads CASSSDRVSYEQYF. CDR3 bases: TGTGCCAGCAGCTCGGACAGGGTCTCCTACGAGCAGTACTTC.